This is a list of T cell receptor beta chains from one sample in a study of T cell changes during pregnancy in multiple sclerosis. Here immunoSEQ multiplex PCR was the method, and the copy in TCRdb shows in-frame clones only, minus some. In the table there are tens of thousands of clones, roughly 94% of which are singletons. This sample comprised peripheral blood, obtained in the second trimester of pregnancy. These receptors all come from a female donor in good health, enrolled as a control in a pregnancy study. CDR3s include the opening cysteine and the closing phenylalanine or tryptophan. D genes are given only for firm matches. The listing skips clone size in some rows; elsewhere it reads once, few, many or a size class.

TRBJ2-7	NA	TRBV6-5	NA	TGTGCCAGCAGTAGTTCTCTCAGGGTGGACGAGCAGTACTTC	CASSSSLRVDEQYF
TRBJ1-6	TRBD1	TRBV4-1	NA	TGCGCCAGCAGCCAAGCAGGGACAGGGAATTCACCCCTCCACTTT	CASSQAGTGNSPLHF
TRBJ2-3	TRBD1	TRBV28	NA	TGTGCCAGCAGTCCCTTAGGACAGGGATCCTCAGATACGCAGTATTTT	CASSPLGQGSSDTQYF
TRBJ2-1	NA	TRBV10-3	NA	TGTGCCATCAGTGAGGGAGATAACAATGAGCAGTTCTTC	CAISEGDNNEQFF
TRBJ1-1	NA	TRBV28	NA	TGTGCCAGCAGTTTGACAGAAGAAGCTTTCTTT	CASSLTEEAFF
TRBJ2-1	TRBD1	TRBV5-1	NA	TGCGCCAGCAGCCCGACAGGGGTAAACGGGAATGAGCAGTTCTTC	CASSPTGVNGNEQFF
TRBJ2-5	NA	TRBV5-1	NA	TGCGCCAGCAGCTTGGATAGAGGCGGGAACATACAAGAGACCCAGTACTTC	CASSLDRGGNIQETQYF
TRBJ1-5	TRBD1	TRBV5-1	NA	TGCGCCAGCAGCTCACCCGGCAGGGGGGATAATCAGCCCCAGCATTTT	CASSSPGRGDNQPQHF
TRBJ2-1	TRBD2	TRBV7-2	NA	TGTGCCAGCAGCTACGGACTAGGGGTTGAGCAGTTCTTC	CASSYGLGVEQFF
TRBJ2-5	TRBD1	TRBV5-1	NA	TGCGCCAGCCGCGTGGACAGGGGGCAGGGGGAGACCCAGTACTTC	CASRVDRGQGETQYF
TRBJ2-1	TRBD2	TRBV27	NA	TGTGCCAGCAGTCCGATAGCGGGAGGGGAGTTCTTC	CASSPIAGGEFF
TRBJ2-3	NA	TRBV7-2	NA	TGTGCCAGCAGCGTTCAAGGGGCAGATACGCAGTATTTT	CASSVQGADTQYF
TRBJ1-3	NA	TRBV9	once	TGTGCCAGCAGCGTAGAAGCCGGGGGAAAAGGAAACACCATATATTTT	CASSVEAGGKGNTIYF
TRBJ2-1	TRBD2	TRBV2	once	TGTGCCAGCAGTAAGGCTAGCGGGAGCTCCTACAATGAGCAGTTCTTC	CASSKASGSSYNEQFF
TRBJ2-5	NA	TRBV5-4	NA	TGTGCCAGCAGCTTGGATCCAGGGCAACAAGAGACCCAGTACTTC	CASSLDPGQQETQYF
TRBJ2-1	TRBD2	TRBV27	once	TGTGCCAGCAGTTTGGCGGGAGCCTACAATGAGCAGTTCTTC	CASSLAGAYNEQFF